Listed below are T cell receptor beta chains from one sample, sequenced in a study of cytomegalovirus exposure and HLA in healthy donors. Libraries were prepared by immunoSEQ multiplex PCR; TCRdb keeps only in-frame clonotypes and omits some of them. The profile shows fewer than 250,000 clones, 70% to 75% of them singletons. Material for sequencing was PBMCs. The receptor set was obtained from a man aged 25 to 40 in good health and CMV-seropositive. The CDR3 runs from the conserved cysteine through the conserved F or W. Each record gives: CDR3 DNA, CDR3 protein, D gene, J gene, clone size, V gene. D genes are given only for firm matches. Clone sizes are given selectively: once, few, many, or a class where the clone is expanded.

CDR3 DNA: TGCGCCAGCAGCCGGGAGGGCCAAGAGACCCAGTACTTC
CDR3 protein: CASSREGQETQYF
D gene: TRBD2
J gene: TRBJ2-5
clone size: -
V gene: TRBV5-1

CDR3 DNA: TGTGCCAGCAGTTACTCCGACACGACCTGGGCTTTCTTT
CDR3 protein: CASSYSDTTWAFF
D gene: -
J gene: TRBJ1-1
clone size: -
V gene: TRBV6-5

CDR3 DNA: TGTGCCAGTAGTCCCCCCGGGTTGGAGACCCAGTACTTC
CDR3 protein: CASSPPGLETQYF
D gene: -
J gene: TRBJ2-5
clone size: -
V gene: TRBV19

CDR3 DNA: TGTGCCTGGAGGAGGACAGGTGGCTCCTACGAGCAGTACTTC
CDR3 protein: CAWRRTGGSYEQYF
D gene: TRBD1
J gene: TRBJ2-7
clone size: -
V gene: TRBV30

CDR3 DNA: TGTGCCAGCAGACCCACAGGGAGCCTTGGAGATACGCAGTATTTT
CDR3 protein: CASRPTGSLGDTQYF
D gene: -
J gene: TRBJ2-3
clone size: -
V gene: TRBV6-6

CDR3 DNA: TGTGCCAGCAGATTAGGACAGGGTAGTGACGAGCAGTACTTC
CDR3 protein: CASRLGQGSDEQYF
D gene: TRBD1
J gene: TRBJ2-7
clone size: few
V gene: TRBV6-1

CDR3 DNA: TGTGCCAGCAGTTATGGTGACCCCAGGTACGAGCAGTACTTC
CDR3 protein: CASSYGDPRYEQYF
D gene: -
J gene: TRBJ2-7
clone size: -
V gene: TRBV27

CDR3 DNA: TGTGCCTGGGTCGGGCAGGGAGGCTATGGCTACACCTTC
CDR3 protein: CAWVGQGGYGYTF
D gene: -
J gene: TRBJ1-2
clone size: -
V gene: TRBV30

CDR3 DNA: TGTGCCTCCGGACTAGCGACAGATACGCAGTATTTT
CDR3 protein: CASGLATDTQYF
D gene: TRBD2
J gene: TRBJ2-3
clone size: -
V gene: TRBV30

CDR3 DNA: TGTGCCATCACCGGGATTAACACCGGGGAGCTGTTTTTT
CDR3 protein: CAITGINTGELFF
D gene: -
J gene: TRBJ2-2
clone size: -
V gene: TRBV10-3

CDR3 DNA: TGTGCCAGCAGTAACACAGGGGGCAGGGTCGTTGAAGCTTTCTTT
CDR3 protein: CASSNTGGRVVEAFF
D gene: TRBD1
J gene: TRBJ1-1
clone size: few
V gene: TRBV6-5

CDR3 DNA: TGTGCCAGCAGCTTGACAAATACGCAGTATTTT
CDR3 protein: CASSLTNTQYF
D gene: -
J gene: TRBJ2-3
clone size: -
V gene: TRBV7-8

CDR3 DNA: TGTGCCAGCTCACCTGGGACAGGGAAAAGGGACACTGAAGCTTTCTTT
CDR3 protein: CASSPGTGKRDTEAFF
D gene: TRBD1
J gene: TRBJ1-1
clone size: -
V gene: TRBV18

CDR3 DNA: TGTGCCAGCAGCTTAGATACTCACTACGGACAGCAGGCGTATCAGCCCCAGCATTTT
CDR3 protein: CASSLDTHYGQQAYQPQHF
D gene: -
J gene: TRBJ1-5
clone size: few
V gene: TRBV11-2

CDR3 DNA: TGTGCCAGCAGCTTATCCGGGGGTAACACCGGGGAGCTGTTTTTT
CDR3 protein: CASSLSGGNTGELFF
D gene: -
J gene: TRBJ2-2
clone size: -
V gene: TRBV7-3

CDR3 DNA: TGCGCCTCCTACTACGAGCAGTACTTC
CDR3 protein: CASYYEQYF
D gene: -
J gene: TRBJ2-7
clone size: -
V gene: TRBV4-1

CDR3 DNA: TGTGCCAGCAGGGAGACAGGGATCCAGCCCCAGCATTTT
CDR3 protein: CASRETGIQPQHF
D gene: TRBD1
J gene: TRBJ1-5
clone size: -
V gene: TRBV6-1

CDR3 DNA: TGCGCCAGCACCCGGGGGGGCGGTCCTCGAGATGAGCAGTACTTC
CDR3 protein: CASTRGGGPRDEQYF
D gene: TRBD2
J gene: TRBJ2-7
clone size: -
V gene: TRBV5-1

CDR3 DNA: TGTGCCAGTAGTTCCCTTCAGGGGCGCGCCTATGGCTACACCTTC
CDR3 protein: CASSSLQGRAYGYTF
D gene: -
J gene: TRBJ1-2
clone size: -
V gene: TRBV19

CDR3 DNA: TGTGCCAGCAGCGTAGAGGCCGGGGGAGTCTATGGCTACACCTTC
CDR3 protein: CASSVEAGGVYGYTF
D gene: -
J gene: TRBJ1-2
clone size: -
V gene: TRBV9

CDR3 DNA: TGTGCCAGCAGCGTAAGGCAGGGGGGTGAGCAGTTCTTC
CDR3 protein: CASSVRQGGEQFF
D gene: -
J gene: TRBJ2-1
clone size: few
V gene: TRBV9

CDR3 DNA: TGTGCCAGCAGCTCCCGACAGGGAGCGGACTATGGCTACACCTTC
CDR3 protein: CASSSRQGADYGYTF
D gene: TRBD1
J gene: TRBJ1-2
clone size: few
V gene: TRBV7-3

CDR3 DNA: TGTGCCAGCAACCGGGGGGGAGGGGGAAACATTCAGTACTTC
CDR3 protein: CASNRGGGGNIQYF
D gene: TRBD2
J gene: TRBJ2-4
clone size: -
V gene: TRBV9

CDR3 DNA: TGTGCCAGCAGTGAATATGCGGGGGCGAGTTACGAGCAGTACTTC
CDR3 protein: CASSEYAGASYEQYF
D gene: -
J gene: TRBJ2-7
clone size: -
V gene: TRBV25-1

CDR3 DNA: TGTGCCAGCAGCGTGACAGCGTACTCTGGAAACACCATATATTTT
CDR3 protein: CASSVTAYSGNTIYF
D gene: -
J gene: TRBJ1-3
clone size: -
V gene: TRBV9

CDR3 DNA: TGTGCCAGCAGCTTATCGGGGAACAATCCTGGAAACACCATATATTTT
CDR3 protein: CASSLSGNNPGNTIYF
D gene: -
J gene: TRBJ1-3
clone size: -
V gene: TRBV11-1

CDR3 DNA: TGTGCCAGTAGTATACCAGGGAATTCACCCCTCCACTTT
CDR3 protein: CASSIPGNSPLHF
D gene: -
J gene: TRBJ1-6
clone size: -
V gene: TRBV19

CDR3 DNA: TGTGCCAGCAGCTCACTCAACCAAATTTCCTACGAGCAGTACTTC
CDR3 protein: CASSSLNQISYEQYF
D gene: -
J gene: TRBJ2-7
clone size: once
V gene: TRBV7-9

CDR3 DNA: TGCGCCAGCAGCCCCGGGACAGGGGAATACAACTATGGCTACACCTTC
CDR3 protein: CASSPGTGEYNYGYTF
D gene: TRBD1
J gene: TRBJ1-2
clone size: -
V gene: TRBV5-1

CDR3 DNA: TGTGCCACCTTAGCGGGGGGGGCCTACGAGCAGTACTTC
CDR3 protein: CATLAGGAYEQYF
D gene: TRBD2
J gene: TRBJ2-7
clone size: once
V gene: TRBV10-3

CDR3 DNA: TGCGCCAGCAGCTTGAGCGGTGTCGACACTGAAGCTTTCTTT
CDR3 protein: CASSLSGVDTEAFF
D gene: -
J gene: TRBJ1-1
clone size: -
V gene: TRBV5-1

CDR3 DNA: TGTGCCAGCAGCAGGGGGACGATAGGCAATCAGCCCCAGCATTTT
CDR3 protein: CASSRGTIGNQPQHF
D gene: TRBD1
J gene: TRBJ1-5
clone size: -
V gene: TRBV27

CDR3 DNA: TGTGCCAGCAGCTTAGCAGGGATCAACGAGCAGTACTTC
CDR3 protein: CASSLAGINEQYF
D gene: -
J gene: TRBJ2-7
clone size: -
V gene: TRBV13

CDR3 DNA: TGCGCCAGCAGCGTGGACAGGGGGGAGGCTTTCTTT
CDR3 protein: CASSVDRGEAFF
D gene: TRBD1
J gene: TRBJ1-1
clone size: -
V gene: TRBV5-1

CDR3 DNA: TGTGCCAGCAGCGGGGGGGGGAGCCTAAACACCGGGGAGCTGTTTTTT
CDR3 protein: CASSGGGSLNTGELFF
D gene: TRBD2
J gene: TRBJ2-2
clone size: few
V gene: TRBV7-3

CDR3 DNA: TGTGCCAGCAGCCAAGAACGAGCTAAGCAGTACTTC
CDR3 protein: CASSQERAKQYF
D gene: -
J gene: TRBJ2-7
clone size: -
V gene: TRBV4-2

CDR3 DNA: TGCAGCGTCTATCGTCCGGGACAGGGTAAGGATGGCTACACCTTC
CDR3 protein: CSVYRPGQGKDGYTF
D gene: TRBD1
J gene: TRBJ1-2
clone size: few
V gene: TRBV29-1

CDR3 DNA: TGTGCCAGCAGTGAAGGGGCAGGGAGGGACACCATATATTTT
CDR3 protein: CASSEGAGRDTIYF
D gene: -
J gene: TRBJ1-3
clone size: -
V gene: TRBV6-1

CDR3 DNA: TGTGCCAGCAGCCAAGACCGGCAGGGGGCTGGCGGGGAGCTGTTTTTT
CDR3 protein: CASSQDRQGAGGELFF
D gene: TRBD1
J gene: TRBJ2-2
clone size: once
V gene: TRBV2

CDR3 DNA: TGTGCCAGCAGCGGTATAAGGACTAGCGGGAGGTTGGTGGAGACCCAGTACTTC
CDR3 protein: CASSGIRTSGRLVETQYF
D gene: TRBD2
J gene: TRBJ2-5
clone size: -
V gene: TRBV11-2

CDR3 DNA: TGCAGCGTTGGCTCACAGGGCGGGAGCACTGAAGCTTTCTTT
CDR3 protein: CSVGSQGGSTEAFF
D gene: -
J gene: TRBJ1-1
clone size: -
V gene: TRBV29-1

CDR3 DNA: TGTGCCAGCCAAACAGATGAAGCGGGAGACGGGCCCTACAATGAGCAGTTCTTC
CDR3 protein: CASQTDEAGDGPYNEQFF
D gene: TRBD2
J gene: TRBJ2-1
clone size: -
V gene: TRBV28

CDR3 DNA: TGCGCCAGCAGCTTTGAACAGTTGCCCAATGAGCAGTTCTTC
CDR3 protein: CASSFEQLPNEQFF
D gene: -
J gene: TRBJ2-1
clone size: -
V gene: TRBV5-1

CDR3 DNA: TGTGCCTGGGGGAAGGGGTTCAATCAGCCCCAGCATTTT
CDR3 protein: CAWGKGFNQPQHF
D gene: -
J gene: TRBJ1-5
clone size: -
V gene: TRBV30

CDR3 DNA: TGCAGTGCGGACAGCTCCTACGAGCAGTACTTC
CDR3 protein: CSADSSYEQYF
D gene: -
J gene: TRBJ2-7
clone size: few
V gene: TRBV20-1

CDR3 DNA: TGTGCCAGCAGCTTAGATCGACCAGGGGGGTCAGATACGCAGTATTTT
CDR3 protein: CASSLDRPGGSDTQYF
D gene: -
J gene: TRBJ2-3
clone size: -
V gene: TRBV11-2

CDR3 DNA: TGTGCCAGCAGCCCCAACCAGGGCACAGATACGCAGTATTTT
CDR3 protein: CASSPNQGTDTQYF
D gene: -
J gene: TRBJ2-3
clone size: -
V gene: TRBV7-9